The 4 T cell receptor beta chains reported below all come from one sample, sequenced in a study of technical replicates of blood from a handful of donors. Sequenced by immunoSEQ multiplex PCR; TCRdb stores in-frame clones only, minus some. The sample holds about 73,000 clones, 90% seen once. Input material: PBMCs. All receptors derive from a human donor in good health. Some clones in this sample may be carry-over from other donors' samples.

The J gene is TRBJ2-3, the V gene TRBV2; 8 nucleotides align to TRBD1. The ends lost 6 bases at V and 4 bases at J; junction bases unmatched: 6. The CDR3 loop spans 14 amino acids. Germline V gives CDR1 SNHLY, CDR2 FYNNEI. Here the CDR3 reads CASSPVTGADTQYF. CDR3 coding DNA: TGTGCCAGCAGCCCCGTGACAGGGGCAGATACGCAGTATTTT.

With regard to this clone: Relative to the germline gene, one junction end is altered; a read error may explain this. The V gene is TRBV2, the J gene TRBJ2-5, with 12 bases aligning to TRBD1. The J call may be mistaken, given a closer DNA end match to TRBJ2-7. The CDR3 is 17 residues long. Per the germline V gene, CDR1 is SNHLY and CDR2 is FYNNEI. As DNA, the CDR3 is TGTGCCAGCAGTGGGCTTACCGGGACAGGGGGCTCCCACGAGCAGTACTTC. It specifies CASSGLTGTGGSHEQYF.

The J gene is TRBJ2-1, the V gene TRBV4-3; possible D gene TRBD1, 6 bases. CDR3 length: 15 residues. Trimming removed 0 bases from V and 8 bases from J, with 14 bases in between. The germline V gene encodes CDR1 LGHNA and CDR2 YSLEER. The CDR3 region has the DNA TGCGCCAGCAGCCAAGAGGATATGAAGGGGGATGAGCAGTTCTTC. Amino acid sequence: CASSQEDMKGDEQFF.

The rearrangement joins TRBV4-2 to TRBJ1-6; 9 bases are shared with TRBD1. This CDR3 spans 16 amino acids. With V trimmed by 0 bases and J by 10 bases, 7 bases remained unmatched. The germline gives CDR1 LGHNA, CDR2 YNFKEQ. The CDR3 DNA follows: TGTGCCAGCAGCCAAGACACCGGGACAGGGAACTCACCCCTCCACTTT. This translates into CASSQDTGTGNSPLHF.